This record covers a single T cell receptor beta chain. The antigen remains unidentified. The sample is drawn from a study of T-cell memory formation after mild COVID-19. Findings of the study overall: Day 37-peaking second-wave clones had unconfirmed SARS-CoV-2 specificity.

TCRdb reprocessed the 5' RACE reads with MiXCR, giving one entry per CDR3 protein. Among about 400,000 distinct CDR3 sequences listed, roughly a quarter were seen once. V gave up 5 bases and J gave up 2 bases, with 10 bases separating them. The CDR3 runs 13 residues. Germline V gene lookup returns CDR1 MNHEY and CDR2 SVGEGT. The clonotype was recovered from an adult woman who had mild COVID-19 (a few samples of this study predate the infection). Cell type and time point are not known. The sample taken for sequencing was PBMCs or a T cell subset sorted from them (not recorded which). The chain combines TRBV6-2 or TRBV6-3 with TRBJ2-7, with D possibly TRBD2 on 6 matching bases. This CDR3 reads CASSSGSTYEQYF. CDR3 sequence (DNA): TGTGCCAGCAGTAGCGGGTCTACCTACGAGCAGTACTTC.